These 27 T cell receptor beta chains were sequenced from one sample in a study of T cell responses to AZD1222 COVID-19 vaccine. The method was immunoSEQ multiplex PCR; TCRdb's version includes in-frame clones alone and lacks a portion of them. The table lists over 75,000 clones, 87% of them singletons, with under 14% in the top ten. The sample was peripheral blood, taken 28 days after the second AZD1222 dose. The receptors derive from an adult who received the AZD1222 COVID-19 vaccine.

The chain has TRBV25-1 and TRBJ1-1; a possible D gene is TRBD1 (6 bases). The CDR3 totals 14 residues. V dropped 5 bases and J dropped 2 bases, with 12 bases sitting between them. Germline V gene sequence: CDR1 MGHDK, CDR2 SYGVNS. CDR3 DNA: TGTGCCAGCAGTTCCTGGACAGTAAACACTGAAGCTTTCTTT. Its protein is CASSSWTVNTEAFF.

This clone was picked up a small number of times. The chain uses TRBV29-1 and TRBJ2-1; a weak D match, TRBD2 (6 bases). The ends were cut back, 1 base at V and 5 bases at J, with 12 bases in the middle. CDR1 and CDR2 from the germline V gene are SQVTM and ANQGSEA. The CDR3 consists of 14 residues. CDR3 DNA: TGCAGCGTTGAAGTGGACTACCGTGACAATGAGCAGTTCTTC. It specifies CSVEVDYRDNEQFF.

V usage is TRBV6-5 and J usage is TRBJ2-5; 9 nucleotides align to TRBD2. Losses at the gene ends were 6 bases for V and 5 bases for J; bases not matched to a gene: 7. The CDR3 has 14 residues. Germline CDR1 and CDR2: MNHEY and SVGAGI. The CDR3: CASRLAGWDETQYF. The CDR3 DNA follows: TGTGCCAGCAGGCTAGCGGGGTGGGATGAGACCCAGTACTTC.

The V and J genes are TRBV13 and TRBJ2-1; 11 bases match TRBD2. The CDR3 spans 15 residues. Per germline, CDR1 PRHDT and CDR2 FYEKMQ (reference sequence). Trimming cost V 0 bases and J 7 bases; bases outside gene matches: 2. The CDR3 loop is CASSLGLAGGNEQFF. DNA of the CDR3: TGTGCCAGCAGCTTAGGTCTAGCGGGGGGAAATGAGCAGTTCTTC.

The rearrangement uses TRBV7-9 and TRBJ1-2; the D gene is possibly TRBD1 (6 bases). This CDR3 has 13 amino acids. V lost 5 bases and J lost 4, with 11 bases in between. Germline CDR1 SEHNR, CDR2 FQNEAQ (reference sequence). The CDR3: CASSPGQRYGYTF. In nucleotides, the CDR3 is TGTGCCAGCAGCCCAGGACAGCGCTATGGCTACACCTTC. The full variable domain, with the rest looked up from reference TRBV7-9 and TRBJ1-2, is DTGVSQNPRHKITKRGQNVTFRCDPISEHNRLYWYRQTLGQGPEFLTYFQNEAQLEKSRLLSDRFSAERPKGSFSTLEIQRTEQGDSAMYLCASSPGQRYGYTFGSGTRLTVV.

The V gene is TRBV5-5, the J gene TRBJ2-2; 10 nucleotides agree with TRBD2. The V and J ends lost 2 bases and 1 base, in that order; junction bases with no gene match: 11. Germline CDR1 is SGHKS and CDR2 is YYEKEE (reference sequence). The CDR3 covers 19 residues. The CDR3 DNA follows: TGTGCCAGCAGCTTTTACTGGGCTAGCGGGGGCGGGAACACCGGGGAGCTGTTTTTT. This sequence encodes CASSFYWASGGGNTGELFF.

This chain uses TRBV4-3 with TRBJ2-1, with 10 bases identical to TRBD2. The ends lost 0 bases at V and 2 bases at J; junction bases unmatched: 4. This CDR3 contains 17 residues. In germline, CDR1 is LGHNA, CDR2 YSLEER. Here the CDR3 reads CASSQDSSGGAYNEQFF. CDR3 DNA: TGCGCCAGCAGCCAAGATAGCAGCGGGGGGGCCTACAATGAGCAGTTCTTC.

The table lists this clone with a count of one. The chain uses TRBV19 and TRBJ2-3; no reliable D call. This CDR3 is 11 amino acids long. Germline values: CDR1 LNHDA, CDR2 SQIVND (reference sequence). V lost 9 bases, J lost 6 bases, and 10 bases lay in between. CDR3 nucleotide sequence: TGTGCCAGCCGATCGCCCGATACGCAGTATTTT. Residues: CASRSPDTQYF.

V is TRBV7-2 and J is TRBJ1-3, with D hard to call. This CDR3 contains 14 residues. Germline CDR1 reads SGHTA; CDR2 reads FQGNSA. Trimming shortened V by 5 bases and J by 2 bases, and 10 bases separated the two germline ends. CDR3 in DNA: TGTGCCAGCAGCCCGATCAGTACTGGAAACACCATATATTTT. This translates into CASSPISTGNTIYF.

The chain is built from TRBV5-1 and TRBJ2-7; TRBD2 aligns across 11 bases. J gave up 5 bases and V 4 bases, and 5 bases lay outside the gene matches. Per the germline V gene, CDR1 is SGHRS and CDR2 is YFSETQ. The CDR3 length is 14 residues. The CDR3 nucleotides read TGCGCCAGCAGCAATAGCGGGGGGGCCCACGAGCAGTACTTC. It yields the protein CASSNSGGAHEQYF. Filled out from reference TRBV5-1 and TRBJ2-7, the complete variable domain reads KAGVTQTPRYLIKTRGQQVTLSCSPISGHRSVSWYQQTPGQGLQFLFEYFSETQRNKGNFPGRFSGRQFSNSRSEMNVSTLELGDSALYLCASSNSGGAHEQYFGPGTRLTVT.

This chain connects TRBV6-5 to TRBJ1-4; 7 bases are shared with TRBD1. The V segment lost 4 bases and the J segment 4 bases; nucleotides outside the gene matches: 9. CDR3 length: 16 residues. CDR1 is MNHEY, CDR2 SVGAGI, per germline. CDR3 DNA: TGTGCCAGCAGTTTATACACAGGGGTGGGTAATGAAAAACTGTTTTTT. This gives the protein CASSLYTGVGNEKLFF.

The CDR3 protein is CASSASGTAYNEQFF. Here the CDR3 DNA reads TGTGCCAGCAGCGCTTCCGGGACAGCCTACAATGAGCAGTTCTTC. This chain connects TRBV9 to TRBJ2-1; 7 bases agree with TRBD1. The germline V gene has CDR1 SGDLS and CDR2 YYNGEE. Trimming removed 3 bases from V and 2 bases from J; junction bases left unmatched: 5. The CDR3 extends over 15 amino acids.

The CDR3 coding sequence is TGTGCCAGCAGTTACGGGACAGGGTTGAGGGGTCGAACCTACACCTTC. Translated: CASSYGTGLRGRTYTF. V usage is TRBV6-5 and J usage is TRBJ1-2; TRBD1 matches at 9 bases. Per the germline V gene, CDR1 is MNHEY and CDR2 is SVGAGI. The CDR3 sequence is 16 residues long. Losses at the gene ends were 2 bases for V and 10 bases for J; bases not matched to a gene: 14.

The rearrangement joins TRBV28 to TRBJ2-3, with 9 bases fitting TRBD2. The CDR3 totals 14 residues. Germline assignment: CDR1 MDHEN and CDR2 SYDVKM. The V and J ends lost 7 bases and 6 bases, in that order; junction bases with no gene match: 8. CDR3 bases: TGTGCCAGCAAGGACAGCGGGGGGTGGGATACGCAGTATTTT. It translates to CASKDSGGWDTQYF.

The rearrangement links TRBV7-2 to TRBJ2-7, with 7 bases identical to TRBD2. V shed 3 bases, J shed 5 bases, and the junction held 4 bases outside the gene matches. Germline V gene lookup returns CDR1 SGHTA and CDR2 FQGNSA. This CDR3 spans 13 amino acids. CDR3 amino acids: CASSLGGWNEQYF. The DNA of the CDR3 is TGTGCCAGCAGCTTGGGAGGGTGGAACGAGCAGTACTTC.

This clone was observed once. The CDR3 loop is CASSPMGQMNTEAFF. For the CDR3, the DNA is TGTGCCAGCAGCCCGATGGGACAGATGAACACTGAAGCTTTCTTT. The rearrangement uses TRBV7-2 and TRBJ1-1; 7 bases are shared with TRBD1. Germline V gene lookup returns CDR1 SGHTA and CDR2 FQGNSA. V shed 5 bases and J 0 bases; nucleotides not matched to a gene: 6. CDR3 length equals 15 residues.

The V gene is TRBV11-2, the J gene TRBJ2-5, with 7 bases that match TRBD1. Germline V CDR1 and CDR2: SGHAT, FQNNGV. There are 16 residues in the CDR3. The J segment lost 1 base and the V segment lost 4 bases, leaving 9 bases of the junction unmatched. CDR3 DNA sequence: TGTGCCAGCAGCTCCCCGGGACAGTTGATCCAAGAGACCCAGTACTTC. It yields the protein CASSSPGQLIQETQYF. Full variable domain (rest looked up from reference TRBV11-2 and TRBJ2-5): EAGVAQSPRYKIIEKRQSVAFWCNPISGHATLYWYQQILGQGPKLLIQFQNNGVVDDSQLPKDRFSAERLKGVDSTLKIQPAKLEDSAVYLCASSSPGQLIQETQYFGPGTRLLVL.

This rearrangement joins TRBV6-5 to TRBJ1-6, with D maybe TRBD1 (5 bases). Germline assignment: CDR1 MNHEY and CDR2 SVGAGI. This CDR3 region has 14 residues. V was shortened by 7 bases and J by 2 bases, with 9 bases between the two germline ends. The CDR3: CASTLQAYNSPLHF. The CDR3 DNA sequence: TGTGCCAGCACGTTACAGGCCTATAATTCACCCCTCCACTTT.

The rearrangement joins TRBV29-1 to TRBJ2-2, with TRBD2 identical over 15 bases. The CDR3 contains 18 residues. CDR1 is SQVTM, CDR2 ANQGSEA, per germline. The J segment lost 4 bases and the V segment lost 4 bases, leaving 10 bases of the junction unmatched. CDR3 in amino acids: CSVGRTSGGALGTGELFF. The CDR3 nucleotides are TGCAGCGTTGGGAGGACTAGCGGGGGGGCATTGGGCACCGGGGAGCTGTTTTTT.

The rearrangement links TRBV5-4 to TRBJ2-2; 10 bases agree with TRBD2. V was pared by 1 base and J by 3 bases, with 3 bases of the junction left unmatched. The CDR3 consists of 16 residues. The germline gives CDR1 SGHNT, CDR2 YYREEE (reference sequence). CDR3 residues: CASSLKLAGDTGELFF. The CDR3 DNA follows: TGTGCCAGCAGCTTGAAGCTAGCGGGGGACACCGGGGAGCTGTTTTTT. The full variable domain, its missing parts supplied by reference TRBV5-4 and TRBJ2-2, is ETGVTQSPTHLIKTRGQQVTLRCSSQSGHNTVSWYQQALGQGPQFIFQYYREEENGRGNFPPRFSGLQFPNYSSELNVNALELDDSALYLCASSLKLAGDTGELFFGEGSRLTVL.

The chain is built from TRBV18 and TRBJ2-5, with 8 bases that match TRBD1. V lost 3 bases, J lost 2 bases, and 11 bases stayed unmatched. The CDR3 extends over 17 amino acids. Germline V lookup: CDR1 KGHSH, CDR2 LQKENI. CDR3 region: CASSPIPGQGTQETQYF. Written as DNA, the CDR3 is TGTGCCAGCTCACCGATCCCAGGACAGGGAACGCAAGAGACCCAGTACTTC.

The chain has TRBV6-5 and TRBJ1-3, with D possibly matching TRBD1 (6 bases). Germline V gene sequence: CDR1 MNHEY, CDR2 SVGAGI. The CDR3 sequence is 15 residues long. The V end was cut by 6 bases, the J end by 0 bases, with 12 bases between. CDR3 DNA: TGTGCCAGCAGACGACAGGCGAACTCTGGAAACACCATATATTTT. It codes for CASRRQANSGNTIYF.

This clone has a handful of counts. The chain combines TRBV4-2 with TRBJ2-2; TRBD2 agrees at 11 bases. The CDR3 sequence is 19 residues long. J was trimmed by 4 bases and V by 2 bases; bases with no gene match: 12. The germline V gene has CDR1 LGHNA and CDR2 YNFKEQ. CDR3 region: CASSQRTKGTSGPTGELFF. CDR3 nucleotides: TGTGCCAGCAGCCAAAGAACGAAAGGGACTAGCGGACCCACCGGGGAGCTGTTTTTT.

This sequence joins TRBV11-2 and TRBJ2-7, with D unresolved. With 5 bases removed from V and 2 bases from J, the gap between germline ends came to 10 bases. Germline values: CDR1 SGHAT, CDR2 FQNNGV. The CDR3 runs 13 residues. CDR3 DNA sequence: TGTGCCAGCAGCCGTCCCTCTACCTACGAGCAGTACTTC. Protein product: CASSRPSTYEQYF.

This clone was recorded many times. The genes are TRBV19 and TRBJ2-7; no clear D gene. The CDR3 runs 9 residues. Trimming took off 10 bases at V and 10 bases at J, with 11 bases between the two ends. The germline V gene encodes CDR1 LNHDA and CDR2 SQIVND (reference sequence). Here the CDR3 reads CAITSPQYF. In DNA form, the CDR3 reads TGTGCCATCACCTCTCCCCAGTACTTC.

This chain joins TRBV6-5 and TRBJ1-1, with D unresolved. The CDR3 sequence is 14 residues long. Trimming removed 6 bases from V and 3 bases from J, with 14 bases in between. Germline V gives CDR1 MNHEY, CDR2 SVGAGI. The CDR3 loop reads CASRSDLGDTEAFF. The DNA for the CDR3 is TGTGCCAGCAGATCTGACCTTGGGGACACTGAAGCTTTCTTT.

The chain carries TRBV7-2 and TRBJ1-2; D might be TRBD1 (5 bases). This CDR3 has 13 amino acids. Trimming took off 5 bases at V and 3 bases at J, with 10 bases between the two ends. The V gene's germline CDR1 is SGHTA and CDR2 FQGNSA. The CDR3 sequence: CASSPDRDYGYTF. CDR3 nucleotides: TGTGCCAGCAGCCCCGACAGAGACTATGGCTACACCTTC.